A single sample gave rise to the 28 T cell receptor beta chains below, sequenced in a study of blood T cell repertoires in COVID-19. Profiling relied on immunoSEQ multiplex PCR, and the TCRdb table lists in-frame clones only, not all of them. The sample holds some 72,000 clones, around nine tenths seen once. The sample taken for sequencing was peripheral blood. The receptors here all came from a man aged 55-75 years with acute or convalescent COVID-19.

The CDR3 coding sequence is TGTGCCAGCAGCTTAGTCCGTACAGGGAATGAAAAACTGTTTTTT. As protein: CASSLVRTGNEKLFF. V gene TRBV7-6 combines with J gene TRBJ1-4; D is perhaps TRBD1 (6 bases). In germline, CDR1 is SGHVS, CDR2 FNYEAQ. CDR3 length equals 15 residues. The V end lost 1 base, the J end lost 5 bases, and 11 bases lay between the germline ends.

The chain combines TRBV5-1 with TRBJ2-1; D is possibly TRBD1 (5 bases). V gave up 0 bases and J gave up 0 bases, with 13 bases separating them. The length of the CDR3 is 17 residues. Germline CDR1 reads SGHRS; CDR2 reads YFSETQ. CDR3 sequence (DNA): TGCGCCAGCAGCTTGGCCTTGGACACCCGCTCCTACAATGAGCAGTTCTTC. Translation gives CASSLALDTRSYNEQFF.

The chain couples TRBV7-6 to TRBJ2-1, with D perhaps TRBD2 (6 bases). Trimming shortened V by 5 bases and J by 4 bases, and 15 bases separated the two germline ends. CDR1 SGHVS and CDR2 FNYEAQ come from the germline V gene. This CDR3 spans 15 amino acids. CDR3 sequence reads: CASSPAAGSYNEQFF. Here the CDR3 DNA reads TGTGCCAGCAGCCCGGCAGCGGGTTCTTACAATGAGCAGTTCTTC. The entire variable domain, with the rest obtained from reference TRBV7-6 and TRBJ2-1, is as follows: GAGVSQSPRYKVTKRGQDVALRCDPISGHVSLYWYRQALGQGPEFLTYFNYEAQQDKSGLPNDRFSAERPEGSISTLTIQRTEQRDSAMYRCASSPAAGSYNEQFFGPGTRLTVL.

The chain links TRBV19 to TRBJ2-1; D may be TRBD2 (7 bases). The CDR3 covers 15 residues. Trimming stripped 3 bases from V and 5 bases from J, with 14 bases between. Germline CDR1 reads LNHDA; CDR2 reads SQIVND (reference sequence). The CDR3 region has the DNA TGTGCCAGTAGTATCAGGGCGGGGGCCGACAATGAGCAGTTCTTC. Translating gives CASSIRAGADNEQFF.

The genes are TRBV11-3 and TRBJ2-7; 7 bases are a match to TRBD1. Germline V gene data show CDR1 as SGHNT and CDR2 as YENEEA. This CDR3 is 15 amino acids long. With V trimmed by 5 bases and J by 6 bases, 13 bases remained unmatched. The CDR3 bases are TGTGCCAGCAGCCCAGGGGGACAGCTTATGGCCGAGCAGTACTTC. Translation gives CASSPGGQLMAEQYF.

The V call is TRBV5-4, the J call TRBJ2-3, with D perhaps TRBD1 (5 bases). The CDR3 is 15 amino acids. Looked up from germline, CDR1 is SGHNT and CDR2 is YYREEE (reference sequence). The V end lost 0 bases, the J end lost 3 bases, and 11 bases lay between the germline ends. In DNA form, the CDR3 reads TGTGCCAGCAGCTTGGAGGTGGGGCGGACAGATACGCAGTATTTT. It translates to CASSLEVGRTDTQYF.

The genes are TRBV2 and TRBJ1-2; TRBD1 aligns across 8 bases. Unmatched junction bases numbered 2, after V lost 5 bases and J lost 0 bases. The CDR3 runs 14 residues. Germline V CDR1 and CDR2: SNHLY, FYNNEI. In nucleotides, the CDR3 is TGTGCCAGCAGTCTGGACAGGGCTAACTATGGCTACACCTTC. Protein: CASSLDRANYGYTF.

This clone was seen just once. The chain combines TRBV11-1 with TRBJ2-3; 11 bases align to TRBD2. The CDR3 is 16 residues long. With V trimmed by 1 base and J by 0 bases, 0 bases remained unmatched. Germline V lookup: CDR1 SGHAT, CDR2 FQDESV (reference sequence). The CDR3 protein is CASSLGTSGSTDTQYF. Here the CDR3 DNA reads TGTGCCAGCAGCTTAGGGACTAGCGGGAGCACAGATACGCAGTATTTT.

J is TRBJ1-1 and V is TRBV7-9, with 9 bases fitting TRBD1. Losses at the gene ends were 4 bases for V and 1 base for J; bases not matched to a gene: 7. The CDR3 has 16 residues. Germline CDR1 SEHNR, CDR2 FQNEAQ (reference sequence). CDR3 sequence: CASSSRTGVGNTEAFF. The CDR3 region has the DNA TGTGCCAGCAGCTCCCGGACAGGGGTCGGGAACACTGAAGCTTTCTTT.

The V and J genes are TRBV6-5 and TRBJ1-2, with D perhaps matching TRBD1 (6 bases). This CDR3 is built from 12 residues. Per germline, CDR1 MNHEY and CDR2 SVGAGI. V was shortened by 6 bases and J by 8 bases, with 13 bases between the two germline ends. This chain's CDR3 is CASSQGQKGYTF. CDR3 in DNA: TGTGCCAGCAGCCAGGGACAAAAGGGCTACACCTTC.

The chain joins TRBV6-4 to TRBJ1-3; 12 nucleotides match TRBD1. Germline lookup yields CDR1 MRHNA and CDR2 SNTAGT. Germline trimming cut 1 base from V and 4 bases from J; bases unmatched to any gene: 5. This CDR3 spans 17 amino acids. CDR3 in DNA: TGTGCCAGCAGTGACTTGGGGGACAGGGGGCCGGGAAACACCATATATTTT. Protein: CASSDLGDRGPGNTIYF.

This chain connects TRBV5-4 to TRBJ2-3, with TRBD1 matching over 11 bases. The CDR3 extends over 17 amino acids. The trim removed 4 bases at V and 6 bases at J, leaving 13 bases unmatched. Germline CDR1 SGHNT, CDR2 YYREEE (reference sequence). The CDR3 region has the DNA TGTGCCAGCAGCCTAACTGGACAGGGGGCGATAAAGGATACGCAGTATTTT. Translated, it gives CASSLTGQGAIKDTQYF. Based on the CDR3 plus reference TRBV5-4 and TRBJ2-3, the full variable domain is ETGVTQSPTHLIKTRGQQVTLRCSSQSGHNTVSWYQQALGQGPQFIFQYYREEENGRGNFPPRFSGLQFPNYSSELNVNALELDDSALYLCASSLTGQGAIKDTQYFGPGTRLTVL.

The genes are TRBV14 and TRBJ1-2, with D unresolved. Germline V CDR1 and CDR2: SGHDN, FVKESK. V was pared by 0 bases and J by 2 bases, with 7 bases between. The CDR3 contains 14 residues. CDR3 sequence reads: CASSQDSGNYGYTF. The DNA for the CDR3 is TGTGCCAGCAGCCAAGACTCAGGAAACTATGGCTACACCTTC.

CDR3 loop: CASSARTADEQYF. CDR3 DNA: TGCGCCAGCAGTGCACGGACAGCAGACGAGCAGTACTTC. The chain employs TRBV10-1 and TRBJ2-7, with D perhaps TRBD1 (6 bases). Germline lookup yields CDR1 WNHNN and CDR2 SYGVQD (reference sequence). The length of the CDR3 is 13 residues. V dropped 4 bases and J dropped 5 bases, with 12 bases sitting between them.

This clone has a handful of counts. V usage is TRBV25-1 and J usage is TRBJ1-2, with 7 bases that match TRBD1. Germline V CDR1 and CDR2: MGHDK, SYGVNS. There are 16 residues in the CDR3. The J segment lost 6 bases and the V segment lost 3 bases, leaving 13 bases of the junction unmatched. The CDR3 nucleotides are TGTGCCAGCAGTGATTCCCCCTCGACAGGGAGAAATGGCTACACCTTC. Amino acids: CASSDSPSTGRNGYTF.

The table lists this clone with a count of one. The CDR3 DNA reads TGTGCCAGCAGTGAACAGGGTGATGAAAAACTGTTTTTT. It yields the protein CASSEQGDEKLFF. The V and J genes are TRBV6-1 and TRBJ1-4; a possible D gene is TRBD1 (5 bases). The germline V gene encodes CDR1 MNHNS and CDR2 SASEGT. CDR3 length equals 13 residues. V was shortened by 2 bases and J by 6 bases, with 7 bases between the two germline ends.

This clone was picked up one time. This rearrangement joins TRBV5-1 to TRBJ2-3; D gene uncertain. The CDR3 extends over 14 amino acids. V was trimmed by 0 bases and J by 5 bases, leaving 10 bases between them. Germline V gives CDR1 SGHRS, CDR2 YFSETQ. CDR3 loop: CASSLVGVEDTQYF. The CDR3 nucleotides read TGCGCCAGCAGCTTGGTGGGCGTGGAAGATACGCAGTATTTT. The full variable domain, in which reference TRBV5-1 and TRBJ2-3 provide the parts outside the CDR3, is KAGVTQTPRYLIKTRGQQVTLSCSPISGHRSVSWYQQTPGQGLQFLFEYFSETQRNKGNFPGRFSGRQFSNSRSEMNVSTLELGDSALYLCASSLVGVEDTQYFGPGTRLTVL.

V usage is TRBV11-3 and J usage is TRBJ2-1; possible D gene TRBD1, 6 bases. Trimming removed 4 bases from V and 0 bases from J, with 16 bases in between. The germline gives CDR1 SGHNT, CDR2 YENEEA. The CDR3 is made up of 17 amino acids. CDR3 DNA: TGTGCCAGCAGCTCCGTTTGGGGACATAGCTCCTACAATGAGCAGTTCTTC. Translating gives CASSSVWGHSSYNEQFF.

This chain connects TRBV11-1 to TRBJ2-7; 7 bases align to TRBD1. The CDR3 has 14 amino acids. Unmatched junction bases numbered 5, after V lost 4 bases and J lost 2 bases. Germline lookup yields CDR1 SGHAT and CDR2 FQDESV (reference sequence). The CDR3 DNA reads TGTGCCAGCAGCTATCGGACAGGCACCTACGAGCAGTACTTC. This codes for CASSYRTGTYEQYF. Supplemented by reference TRBV11-1 and TRBJ2-7, the full variable domain reads EAEVAQSPRYKITEKSQAVAFWCDPISGHATLYWYRQILGQGPELLVQFQDESVVDDSQLPKDRFSAERLKGVDSTLKIQPAELGDSAMYLCASSYRTGTYEQYFGPGTRLTVT.

Only a few counts were recorded for this clone. The same CDR3 can be traced to other DNA sequences in this sample. V gene TRBV10-3 combines with J gene TRBJ1-2, with 8 bases matching TRBD1. Trimming cost V 5 bases and J 3 bases; bases outside gene matches: 2. Germline CDR1 ENHRY, CDR2 SYGVKD. The CDR3 extends over 13 amino acids. Here the CDR3 reads CAISKQGDYGYTF. In DNA, the CDR3 is TGTGCCATCAGTAAACAGGGGGACTATGGCTACACCTTC.

This chain joins TRBV28 and TRBJ1-5; maybe TRBD1 (6 bases). V was clipped by 1 base and J by 3 bases, with 7 bases between them. The CDR3 is made up of 14 amino acids. Germline CDR1 reads MDHEN; CDR2 reads SYDVKM. As DNA, the CDR3 is TGTGCCAGCAGTTTATCAGGGGACAATCAGCCCCAGCATTTT. Its protein product is CASSLSGDNQPQHF. Drawing the rest from reference TRBV28 and TRBJ1-5, the complete variable domain is DVKVTQSSRYLVKRTGEKVFLECVQDMDHENMFWYRQDPGLGLRLIYFSYDVKMKEKGDIPEGYSVSREKKERFSLILESASTNQTSMYLCASSLSGDNQPQHFGDGTRLSIL.

V usage is TRBV6-1 and J usage is TRBJ2-6, with D perhaps TRBD2 (6 bases). V was trimmed by 1 base and J by 2 bases, leaving 9 bases between them. CDR3 size: 16 residues. Germline CDR1 MNHNS, CDR2 SASEGT. The CDR3 DNA reads TGTGCCAGCAGTGAAGGTGGAGGGGCTGGGGCCAACGTCCTGACTTTC. Protein: CASSEGGGAGANVLTF.

This chain joins TRBV7-9 and TRBJ2-3; D is unclear. The CDR3 extends over 13 amino acids. V was shortened by 3 bases and J by 6 bases, with 10 bases between the two germline ends. Germline assignment: CDR1 SEHNR and CDR2 FQNEAQ (reference sequence). The CDR3 region is CASSLGTADTQYF. CDR3 in DNA: TGTGCCAGCAGCTTGGGCACAGCTGATACGCAGTATTTT.

The chain couples TRBV5-1 to TRBJ2-3; TRBD2 aligns across 12 bases. Germline assignment: CDR1 SGHRS and CDR2 YFSETQ. With 4 bases clipped from V and 7 bases from J, the junction kept 10 bases outside the gene matches. The CDR3 has 16 amino acids. DNA of the CDR3: TGCGCCAGCAGCGCACCATCGACTAGCGGGGGTTATACGCAGTATTTT. Its protein is CASSAPSTSGGYTQYF.

V usage is TRBV5-5 and J usage is TRBJ1-2; a weak D match, TRBD1 (5 bases). Germline V gene lookup returns CDR1 SGHKS and CDR2 YYEKEE (reference sequence). The CDR3 spans 16 residues. The V and J ends lost 5 bases and 0 bases respectively, with 17 bases between them. The CDR3 DNA is TGTGCCAGCAGGCTGCTGGTTGGGGGGTCTAACTATGGCTACACCTTC. It is translated as CASRLLVGGSNYGYTF.

V and J are TRBV5-8 and TRBJ2-1; weak D call: TRBD2 (6 bases). Trimming left V 4 bases short and J 4 bases short, with 12 bases between. The germline CDR1 and CDR2 sequences are SGHTS and YDEGEE. The length of the CDR3 is 14 residues. Here the CDR3 reads CASSPRGLYNEQFF. The CDR3 coding sequence is TGTGCCAGCAGCCCGCGGGGCCTTTACAATGAGCAGTTCTTC.

The chain is built from TRBV27 and TRBJ1-2; D possibly corresponds to TRBD1 (6 bases). V lost 5 bases and J lost 2, with 12 bases in between. Germline CDR1 reads MNHEY; CDR2 reads SMNVEV (reference sequence). This CDR3 is built from 14 residues. The CDR3 loop is CASSPMGANYGYTF. As DNA, the CDR3 is TGTGCCAGCAGTCCTATGGGGGCCAACTATGGCTACACCTTC.

The J gene is TRBJ2-3, the V gene TRBV3-1 (or the pseudogene TRBV3-2); 7 bases agree with TRBD2. There are 16 residues in the CDR3. Per germline, CDR1 LGHDT and CDR2 YNNKEL (reference sequence). The V and J ends lost 4 bases and 4 bases, in that order; junction bases with no gene match: 11. The CDR3 region has the DNA TGTGCCAGCAGCCCCGACCTCGGACTAGACGCAGATACGCAGTATTTT. Protein sequence: CASSPDLGLDADTQYF.